The text below deals with one T cell receptor beta chain. The data stem from a study of T-cell reconstitution after alpha-beta-depleted transplantation in children. There are 15 residues in the CDR3. Trimming left V 0 bases short and J 4 bases short, with 12 bases between. The germline gives CDR1 SEHNR, CDR2 FQNEAQ (reference sequence). The TCRbeta library incorporated unique molecular identifiers. MiXCR, run by TCRdb on the PCR reads, gives a single entry per CDR3 protein. The data hold about 480,000 distinct CDR3 sequences, with about an eighth observed a single time. The source material was PBMCs from the stem cell graft donor, sampled from the stem cell graft. The chain couples TRBV7-9 to TRBJ1-1; D might be TRBD1 (6 bases). The sequence was obtained from a human donor who donated a stem cell graft to a child with combined immunodeficiency. CDR3 DNA: TGTGCCAGCAGCTTAGCCCGGGGGCTGGGCACTGAAGCTTTCTTT. Translation: CASSLARGLGTEAFF.